This TCR beta chain stems from a study of cytomegalovirus exposure and HLA in healthy donors (dated by TCRdb to about 2017). Concerning the study at large: In an earlier analysis of approximately 640 of the donors, approximately 260 Gb of sequence data and just under 120 million unique TCR beta sequences from about 179 million T cells were reported. An early release that covered more than 550 HLA-typed donors contained approximately 300 gigabases of sequencing data and tens of millions of unique TCR sequences. Among the roughly 400 genotyped donors, approximately 76% belonged to the genetic ancestry cluster associated with self-reported Caucasian donors. The aim of the study was to test whether cataloging public T cell receptors could identify signatures of past pathogen exposure. The study used immunosequencing to profile the T cell repertoires of approximately 690 subjects and linked those repertoires to cytomegalovirus serostatus. A separate validation cohort of some 130 different subjects was used in addition to the approximately 640-subject first cohort. High-throughput TCR immunosequencing, statistical association of individual TCRs with disease status, and machine learning were combined to predict cytomegalovirus infection status. A later analysis re-examined previously published TCR beta repertoires from more than 650 donors and added high-resolution HLA genotyping to investigate patterns of TCR occurrence. The later analysis used no new phenotypic data to find candidate immune exposures, relying instead on TCR beta sequences and their occurrence across donors. An earlier analysis of about 620 of the donors applied high-throughput TCR beta sequencing to assess whether each TCR beta V gene segment acted as functional or pseudogenic. Donor age, sex, ethnicity and CMV serostatus were compiled alongside the repertoire data. Genome-wide SNP genotypes for about three fifths of the roughly 670 donors were used in a later genetic analysis, which treated that subset as a discovery cohort. Every discovery cohort repertoire had been produced on one sequencing platform. Both class I and class II loci were covered by HLA typing, at four-digit resolution. Typing coverage differed by locus: A, B, C, DRB1 and DQB1 were typed in roughly 620-630 donors, DQA1 in about 510, DPA1 in approximately 610, and DPB1 in roughly 470. Four to six DR-DQ haplotypes were handled as single units for association and clustering, since linkage in the cohort was strong. Among over 350 genotyped donors of the cohort, an average of around 240,000 unique TCR beta nucleotide sequences were sequenced per donor, around 20% of them non-productive. The research as a whole found: A later analysis found that TCR association rates varied across HLA loci, with DRB1 alleles showing the most associated TCRs and HLA-C alleles the fewest. Linkage disequilibrium might explain the correlated functional status among segregating V segments, but an unknown experimental factor could not be excluded. According to the authors, the approach could potentially be generalized to other disease states and immunological phenotypes. In a later analysis, HLA-associated TCR beta chains were found to be more clonally expanded and to have lower generation probabilities than equally common non-associated chains. In the study, 150 to 200 TCR beta chains were listed as associated with cytomegalovirus. According to a later analysis, most CMV-associated TCR beta chains appeared to be HLA-restricted, and the HLA associations seemed to be driven largely by CMV exposure. The classifier was reported to diagnose cytomegalovirus status with high specificity and sensitivity in both the original and validation cohorts. Because HLA typing was missing for some donors at each locus, association tests included only the typed subset. According to a later genetic analysis, donors in an Asian-associated ancestry cluster had fewer N-insertions in productive TCRs than the approximately 700-donor mean. A cluster of highly shared sequence variants was judged likely to represent a technical artifact of the sequencing pipeline. In vitro tests confirmed that a few of the cytomegalovirus-associated TCR beta chains recognize cytomegalovirus antigens. The 87-base-pair reads could not distinguish some IMGT-functional V segments, including TRBV6-2 and TRBV6-3, so those segments were excluded. A further reported finding was that TCR beta sequences accurately predicted the HLA-A and HLA-B alleles for most subjects in the first cohort. This cohort had only TCR beta chains sequenced, and the lack of alpha or paired-chain data limited which features could be detected. In a later genetic analysis, a missense DCLRE1C variant was associated with V-gene and J-gene trimming of TCR beta chains, and the association was replicated in an independent cohort. Seventeen rarely observed V segments, including chromosome 9 orphons, were excluded from the earlier analysis of approximately 500 of the donors because counts were too low. Strong co-occurrence of HLA alleles, especially DR and DQ, made assigning TCR associations to individual alleles difficult. Most TCR sequences were seen in very few donors, while some public TCRs were found in many individuals. In a later analysis, several top co-occurrence clusters were reported to appear linked to parvovirus B19, influenza, CMV and Epstein-Barr virus. Immune exposure information for the cohort was limited to CMV serostatus. A later analysis associated approximately 17,000 TCR beta sequences with specific HLA alleles at a false discovery rate of 0.05. Roughly uniform sequencing depth across donors was assumed in presence/absence analyses, although this assumption may not hold. In an earlier analysis of 587 of the donors, most TCR beta V segments appeared in productive rearrangements about 90% or about 30% of the time, broadly matching IMGT annotations.

In total, just over 650 healthy bone marrow donors made up the cohort. Cohort members were all nominally healthy when sampled, although unrecorded immune exposures were likely present. Of the approximately 670 cohort members, around 290 had a positive CMV serostatus and just over 350 had a negative one, while no CMV serostatus was recorded for the donor. A peripheral blood sample was collected from each donor, and TCR beta sequencing was performed on peripheral blood mononuclear cells. Genomic DNA was extracted from the blood cell samples with the Qiagen DNeasy Blood Extraction Kit. Library preparation employed the immunoSEQ multiplex PCR assay. The multiplex PCR relied on a mix of 60 forward primers for TCR Vbeta segments and 13 reverse primers for TCR Jbeta segments. Amplification of the CDR3 region of rearranged TCR beta genes was performed with a multiplex PCR assay on genomic DNA. The amplified TCR beta libraries were sequenced on the Illumina HiSeq System as 87-base-pair reads. In the paper's pipeline: In a later analysis, roughly 80 million unique TCR beta chains were counted across the 650 to 700 repertoires, and roughly 11 million of these chains were shared by at least two donors. To remove PCR and sequencing errors, raw reads were error-corrected and collapsed into unique sequences using a nearest-neighbor algorithm that merged closely related sequences. Alignment of CDR3 sequences to IMGT reference sequences was used to assign V, D and J gene segments. For a sequence to be retained, at least a six-nucleotide match to both a V gene segment and a J gene segment was required. Rearrangements were called productive when the CDR3 lacked stop codons and stayed in frame with V and J; all others were non-productive. Following IMGT convention, CDR3 was defined as the stretch from the second conserved V-encoded cysteine to the conserved J-encoded phenylalanine. The earlier analysis of a few hundred of the donors excluded sequences that lacked an unambiguous match to a single V gene segment. An earlier analysis of a few hundred of the donors classified V segments as functional when productive rearrangements were above 56.7% and as segregating when the standard deviation between donors was above 5%. To diagnose cytomegalovirus status from the catalog of TCR beta chain sequences, a statistical classification framework was built. A later analysis assigned V and J genes by comparing TCR nucleotide sequences with IMGT/GENE-DB human TR gene sequences. Using the TCRdist pipeline, a later analysis assigned CDR3 sequences along with most-parsimonious VDJ recombination scenarios. In a later analysis, each TCR beta chain was defined by its CDR3 amino acid sequence together with its V-gene family, and reads without a unique V-gene family were excluded. To address suspected cross-contamination and a sequencing artifact, a later analysis removed approximately 590 highly shared, low-generation-probability nucleotide sequences. For each public chain, a later analysis derived a clonal expansion index from normalized ranks of inferred template counts within each repertoire. In a later analysis, generation probabilities were computed using a VDJ recombination model fitted to out-of-frame rearrangements, and the results were checked against IGoR. In a later analysis, TCR-TCR, TCR-HLA and TCR-CMV co-occurrence was scored with hypergeometric tests, and a repertoire-size bias correction was applied to TCR pairs. A later analysis estimated false discovery rates by permuting HLA or CMV assignments 20 times. In a later analysis, co-occurring TCRs were grouped with DBSCAN, and TCRdist sequence similarity was added when clustering was performed within HLA-allele-positive subsets. For co-occurrence clustering, repertoires with fewer than 30,000 or more than 120,000 public chains were excluded, along with roughly 5 repertoires with anomalous nucleotide sharing. TCRdb limited this immuneACCESS table to in-frame rearrangements with V and J called. A share of clones is missing; checked studies link under half to unresolved V genes, and the rest is unexplained. Clone size and V and J calls were adopted from that table, with D and trimming inferred from the DNA. The sample table records some 150,000 clones; 70% to 75% of these occur just once. Under 15% of the sample is in the top ten clones.

Based on the germline V gene, the CDR1 and CDR2 sequences are MGHRA and YSYEKL. Relative to germline, V is 0 bases shorter and J is 9 bases shorter, with 9 bases between their ends. The CDR3, from cysteine to phenylalanine, totals 13 residues. The kept DNA is CDR3 alone, 39 bases in frame from the first base. About this clone itself: It has no known antigen specificity. The input lacks base qualities; no much larger clone sits a single base away.

The sequenced material came from PBMCs. The chain is encoded by TRBV4-1 joined to TRBJ2-1; the D segment could be TRBD2, given 5 matching bases. This TCR came from a human donor in good health. The CDR3 region has the sequence CASSQESEGEQFF. The nucleotides read TGCGCCAGCAGCCAAGAATCCGAGGGTGAGCAGTTCTTC.